The rows below give T cell receptor beta chains drawn from one sample of a study of circulating CD8 cells and anti-PD-1 response in melanoma. TCRdb reprocessed the reads with MiXCR, giving one entry per CDR3 protein. Of more than 550 distinct CDR3 sequences in the sample, around a tenth were seen once. The material sequenced was CD8+ T cells from PBMCs, taken at baseline or after one month of anti-PD-1 therapy (not recorded which). The receptors derive from a human donor with melanoma. Each CDR3 is given without its conserved first and last residue.

j_gene: TRBJ1-2
v_gene: TRBV27
CDR3aa: ASKRGGRDYGYT

j_gene: TRBJ2-7
v_gene: TRBV14
CDR3aa: ASSQDEALPYEQY

j_gene: TRBJ2-7
v_gene: TRBV29-1
CDR3aa: SVEKGAGEQY

j_gene: TRBJ2-7
v_gene: TRBV20-1
CDR3aa: SAWDPGLAGASSYEQY